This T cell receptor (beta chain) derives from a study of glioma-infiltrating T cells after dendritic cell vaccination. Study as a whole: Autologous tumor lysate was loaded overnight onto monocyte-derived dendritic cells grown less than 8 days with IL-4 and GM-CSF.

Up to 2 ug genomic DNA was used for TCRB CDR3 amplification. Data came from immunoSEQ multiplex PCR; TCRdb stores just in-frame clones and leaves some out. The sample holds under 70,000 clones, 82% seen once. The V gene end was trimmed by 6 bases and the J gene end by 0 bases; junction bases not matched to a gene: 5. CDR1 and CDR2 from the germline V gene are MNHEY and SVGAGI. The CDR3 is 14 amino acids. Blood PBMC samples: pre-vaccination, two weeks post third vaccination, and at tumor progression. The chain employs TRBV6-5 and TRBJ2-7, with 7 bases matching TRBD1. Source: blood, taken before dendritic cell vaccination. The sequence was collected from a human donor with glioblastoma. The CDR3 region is CASRRDRVSYEQYF. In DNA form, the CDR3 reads TGTGCCAGCAGGCGCGACAGGGTCTCCTACGAGCAGTACTTC.